This T cell receptor (beta chain) was retrieved from a study of blood T cells in healthy people across ages. Notes on the study in general: Fewer expanded clones and more diversity marked long-lived versus aged donors.

The germline CDR1 and CDR2 sequences are SQVTM and ANQGSEA. This CDR3 spans 14 amino acids. Germline trimming cut 4 bases from V and 5 bases from J; bases unmatched to any gene: 7. Primers used in a second PCR of roughly 7 to 12 cycles were a sample-barcoded 5' primer and a J-beta primer mix. Template switching added a 12-random-nucleotide identifier to every cDNA molecule. Using its own MiXCR run on the 5' RACE reads, TCRdb lists one record per CDR3 protein. Seen here are 700,000 or so distinct CDR3 sequences, approximately 21% observed once, and the top ten hold less than 25%. This clonotype has only a few counts. The antigen is unknown. Peripheral blood samples of roughly 10 milliliters were drawn from each donor.

This chain uses TRBV29-1 with TRBJ1-4, with 7 nucleotides matching TRBD1. This sequence was found in a man between 65 and 85 years old in good health. Material: blood. The DNA for the CDR3 is TGCAGCGTTGGGACGACAGGGACAAATGAAAAACTGTTTTTT. Amino acids: CSVGTTGTNEKLFF.